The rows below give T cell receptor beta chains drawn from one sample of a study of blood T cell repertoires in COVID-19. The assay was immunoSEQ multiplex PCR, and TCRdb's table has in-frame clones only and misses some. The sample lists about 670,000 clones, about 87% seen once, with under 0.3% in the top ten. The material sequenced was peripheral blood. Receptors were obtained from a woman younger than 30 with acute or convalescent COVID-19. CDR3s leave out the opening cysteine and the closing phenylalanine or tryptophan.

ASSEGGWRREKLF TRBV6-1
ASSPPFANTGELF TRBV18
ASSKSRTEAF TRBV25-1
ASRAGGTGPLYSTDTQY TRBV5-4
ASSSDQGVGETQY TRBV18
AWSTQGAQGGYT TRBV30
ASSPLGAGELF TRBV3-1/TRBV3-2
ASSYSRPGSFSEQF TRBV6-5
AWSRRPYNEQF TRBV30
ASSGGSSTEAF TRBV4-1
ASSLDFPGRPGEQF TRBV7-6
ASSFSGAPSYNEQF TRBV6-5
ASSQAFQAGNTIY TRBV4-1
ATSESGVGYT TRBV24-1
ASSQAYLNEGYT TRBV4-3
ASSWGTDSNEKLF TRBV5-5
ASSIAGQAGYGYT TRBV19
ASSEGGLNYGYT TRBV13
ASRKGDYNSPLH TRBV2
ASSLTTGGGTGELF TRBV5-1
ATSDLGQGYEQF TRBV24-1
ASSMGQSNTGELF TRBV6-5